This is a list of T cell receptor beta chains from one sample in a study of post-analysis software for immune sequencing data. TCRdb re-analysed the PCR reads in MiXCR, keeping a single row per CDR3 protein. This repertoire shows 700,000 to 800,000 distinct CDR3 sequences, about 32% found once; its top ten account for roughly 0.57%. The sample taken for sequencing was blood. Receptors were obtained from a girl under 18 with multiple sclerosis. The CDR3 runs from the conserved cysteine through the conserved F or W. A D gene is named only where the DNA matches it firmly. Rows may omit the clone size; those that give it use once, few, many or a size class.

J | size | V | D | DNA | CDR3
TRBJ2-5 | - | TRBV2 | TRBD1 | TGTGCCAGCAGTGGGCCGGGACAGGTCCAAGAGACCCAGTACTTC | CASSGPGQVQETQYF
TRBJ1-6 | few | TRBV6-1 | - | TGTGCCAGCAGTGAGAATTCACCCCTCCACTTT | CASSENSPLHF
TRBJ2-1 | few | TRBV20-1 | TRBD2 | TGCAGTGCCCCCAGACTAGCGGGAGTGAATGAGCAGTTCTTC | CSAPRLAGVNEQFF
TRBJ1-1 | few | TRBV7-9 | - | TGTGCCAGCAGCCCTCGATCGTTGGGTATACACACTGAAGCTTTCTTT | CASSPRSLGIHTEAFF
TRBJ1-6 | few | TRBV11-2 | TRBD1 | TGTGCCAGCAGCTTAGTCCCTTTACAGGGGATTAATTCACCCCTCCACTTT | CASSLVPLQGINSPLHF
TRBJ2-3 | - | TRBV29-1 | - | TGCAGCGTTGAAAGAGTGGGAGCGATTGTTGATACGCAGTATTTT | CSVERVGAIVDTQYF
TRBJ2-1 | few | TRBV28 | TRBD2 | TGTGCCAGCAGGGGAGCGGGAGGAGAGGGCCCCTACAATGAGCAGTTCTTC | CASRGAGGEGPYNEQFF
TRBJ2-2 | - | TRBV7-9 | - | TGTGCCAGCAGCCCCGCGTTCAGCCCGGGCACCGGGGAGCTGTTTTTT | CASSPAFSPGTGELFF
TRBJ1-5 | few | TRBV20-1 | - | TGCAGTGCTAGAGCCCCCCGGGGACTGAACAATCAGCCCCAGCATTTT | CSARAPRGLNNQPQHF
TRBJ1-5 | once | TRBV6-2/TRBV6-3 | TRBD1 | TGTGCCGGCCCTCGACAGGGGGCGACGGATCAGCCCCAGCATTTT | CAGPRQGATDQPQHF
TRBJ2-6 | few | TRBV5-4 | - | TGTGCCAGCAGCCCTGGGGTCGGCTCCTCTGGGGCCAACGTCCTGACTTTC | CASSPGVGSSGANVLTF
TRBJ1-5 | - | TRBV12-3/TRBV12-4 | TRBD1 | TGTGCCAGCAGTTTATTCCCCGGACAGGGGGCGAATCAGCCCCAGCATTTT | CASSLFPGQGANQPQHF
TRBJ2-7 | many | TRBV12-3/TRBV12-4 | TRBD2 | TGTGCCAGCAGCCCCACTAGCGGAATCTCCTACGAGCAGTACTTC | CASSPTSGISYEQYF
TRBJ2-7 | many | TRBV6-1 | TRBD1 | TGTGCCAGCAGCACGCCGGGACAGGGAGAGGGAGAGCAGTACTTC | CASSTPGQGEGEQYF
TRBJ2-1 | - | TRBV3-1 | - | TGTGCCAGCAGCCAATACACCCTGGGACTGGCCCCTAGTGAGCAGTTCTTC | CASSQYTLGLAPSEQFF
TRBJ2-3 | - | TRBV20-1 | TRBD2 | TGCAGTGCCCCCGGGACTAGCATCTACACAGATACGCAGTATTTT | CSAPGTSIYTDTQYF
TRBJ2-5 | - | TRBV7-2 | - | TGTGCCAGCAGCCCGCAGGGCGCGTCGGGGGAGACCCAGTACTTC | CASSPQGASGETQYF
TRBJ2-3 | few | TRBV28 | TRBD1 | TGTGCCAGCAGCCTTTGGGACAGAACGGGAGATACGCAGTATTTT | CASSLWDRTGDTQYF
TRBJ2-1 | - | TRBV13 | TRBD2 | TGTGCCAGCAGCTCGAGGACTAGCGGGAGGGATGAGCAGTTCTTC | CASSSRTSGRDEQFF
TRBJ2-1 | few | TRBV9 | TRBD2 | TGTGCCAGCAGCTCCCGGACTAGCGGGAGACTCAATGAGCAGTTCTTC | CASSSRTSGRLNEQFF
TRBJ2-1 | few | TRBV12-3/TRBV12-4 | - | TGTGCCACCCACGGGGCCAGCTCCTACAATGAGCAGTTCTTC | CATHGASSYNEQFF
TRBJ2-3 | - | TRBV7-9 | - | TGTGCCAGCAGCCCTCGGCGCGGCACAGGTACGCAGTATTTT | CASSPRRGTGTQYF
TRBJ2-7 | - | TRBV21-1 | - | TGTGCCAGCAGCGGACCCGGACTAGCGGGGGCGACTACCTACGAGCAGTACTTC | CASSGPGLAGATTYEQYF
TRBJ2-7 | few | TRBV20-1 | - | TGCAGTGCCTCTTGGACCTACGAGCAGTACTTC | CSASWTYEQYF
TRBJ2-7 | - | TRBV20-1 | - | TGCAGGGCTAGCCCTGCTTACGAGCAGTACTTC | CRASPAYEQYF